This TCR beta chain was found in a study of shared clonotypes between healthy human individuals. For the study at large: The people who gave samples were a couple of women and a few men aged 18 to 49. Researchers assigned three CD4 naive, three CD4 memory, two CD8 naive and one CD8 memory plate to each donor.

The germline V gene has CDR1 LNHNV and CDR2 YYDKDF (reference sequence). V was cut by 1 base and J by 13 bases, with 14 bases left in between. This CDR3 region has 12 residues. Each PCR replicate from the sorted subsets contained about 210 ng DNA, which is tens of thousands of T cell genomes. Produced via immunoSEQ multiplex PCR; TCRdb's table is partial and in-frame only. The sample lists over a million clones, roughly 95% occurring once. On this clone: No antigen is known for it.

Study-level findings and limits: Though the depth was large, rarefaction showed that sorted-subset sequencing was incomplete.

The sequenced sample was naive CD4+ T cells sorted from blood. Indicated subset: CD45RA+ positively selected. This clonotype was obtained from a young man in good health. The rearrangement uses TRBV15 and TRBJ2-7; D may be TRBD2 (6 bases). The CDR3 region is CATSRGGERPYF. CDR3 bases: TGTGCCACCAGCAGAGGGGGGGAGCGGCCCTACTTC.